This T cell receptor beta chain was recovered during a study of response to subunit inactivated influenza vaccine. Whole-study findings and limits: It was suggested by the authors that few new T cells are recruited by each seasonal influenza vaccination.

The germline V gene encodes CDR1 MNHNS and CDR2 SASEGT. The CDR3 contains 15 residues. V was cut by 5 bases and J by 4 bases, with 15 bases left in between. TCRdb reanalysed the RT-PCR reads using MiXCR and keeps one entry per CDR3 protein. The table has about 580,000 distinct CDR3 sequences, 14% seen once. As regards this clonotype: Its cognate antigen is unknown.

Sequencing used PBMCs from blood, obtained roughly 12 days after vaccination. The receptor was isolated from a middle-aged man who received an inactivated influenza vaccine. This chain links TRBV6-1 with TRBJ1-5; possibly TRBD1 for D (5 bases). CDR3 nucleotide sequence: TGTGCCAGCAGTCCCGGGGGGGGTGGAAATCAGCCCCAGCATTTT. Translating it yields CASSPGGGGNQPQHF.